These T cell receptor beta chains were read from a single sample in a study of blood T cell repertoires in COVID-19. Sequencing was performed with immunoSEQ multiplex PCR; in TCRdb, only in-frame clones are kept and a portion is missing. The table lists about 81,000 clones, over 75% of them singletons, with 12% in the top ten. Material: peripheral blood. The receptor source for this set is a man between 65 and 85 years old with active or convalescent COVID-19. Both conserved end residues are part of each CDR3. Fields, in order: V gene, J gene, CDR3 protein.

TRBV5-4	TRBJ1-2	CASSLQGFGYGYTF
TRBV19	TRBJ1-1	CASTRRRGTEAFF
TRBV27	TRBJ2-7	CASSFRGFEQYF
TRBV5-1	TRBJ1-4	CASTNGIGGLEEKLFF
TRBV3-1/TRBV3-2	TRBJ1-5	CASSQDRNQPQHF
TRBV28	TRBJ2-4	CASSSFQVDIQYF
TRBV9	TRBJ1-5	CASSPTFEQGSNQPQHF
TRBV7-9	TRBJ2-3	CASSTTVRGQGTLAGFTDTQYF
TRBV12-3/TRBV12-4	TRBJ2-5	CASLAGGEETQYF
TRBV27	TRBJ2-3	CASNSRSTDTQYF
TRBV6-1	TRBJ1-1	CASSEASGFGAFF
TRBV5-1	TRBJ1-2	CASSQLEPYGYTF
TRBV5-6	TRBJ1-3	CASSLARNTIYF
TRBV6-2/TRBV6-3	TRBJ2-7	CASSFLLTGQSYEQYF
TRBV4-1	TRBJ1-6	CASSQEAALNSPLHF
TRBV29-1	TRBJ1-1	CSAGAGWGMNTEAFF
TRBV2	TRBJ2-7	CASSERGGTYEQYF
TRBV10-3	TRBJ2-4	CAISGGEPLSIQYF
TRBV30	TRBJ1-5	CAWSTWGGEPQHF
TRBV2	TRBJ2-1	CASPRTKNDNEQFF
TRBV9	TRBJ2-1	CASSPHGGNEQFF
TRBV24-1	TRBJ2-1	CATSDAQGHEQFF
TRBV5-6	TRBJ1-3	CASSLGRSGNTIYF
TRBV5-1	TRBJ2-2	CASSTAQGTTGELFF
TRBV4-2	TRBJ2-7	CASSQDFAVTYEQYF
TRBV15	TRBJ2-7	CATSRDSAQGSVEQYF
TRBV2	TRBJ1-2	CASNTQGSGYTF
TRBV28	TRBJ2-7	CASRGYRGSYEQYF
TRBV6-6	TRBJ1-1	CASDTEGGWSEAFF
TRBV5-1	TRBJ2-1	CASSLGLAGANEQFF
TRBV5-6	TRBJ1-2	CASRNSPGDGGYTF
TRBV6-6	TRBJ1-1	CASSPGGTEAFF
TRBV7-2	TRBJ2-1	CASSLEPGQGYNEQFF
TRBV7-2	TRBJ2-5	CASSFSGEPLGETQYF
TRBV7-3	TRBJ2-1	CASSGWASSYNEQFF
TRBV28	TRBJ1-5	CASSHRTGDYSNQPQHF
TRBV7-9	TRBJ2-7	CASSPDSSYEQYF
TRBV3-1/TRBV3-2	TRBJ2-5	CASSQRGGQQETQYF
TRBV10-3	TRBJ1-1	CAISGGQGLNTEAFF
TRBV6-5	TRBJ1-6	CASSPEGYSPLHF
TRBV5-4	TRBJ2-7	CASSLGGFVDEQYF
TRBV29-1	TRBJ1-1	CSAMGQGGTNTEAFF
TRBV13	TRBJ2-1	CASSSPLAAGGNEQFF
TRBV18	TRBJ1-1	CASSPTSSGSGTEAFF
TRBV2	TRBJ2-1	CASRASGGNEQFF
TRBV9	TRBJ1-1	CASSVSPRGSLNTEAFF
TRBV28	TRBJ2-3	CASSSGGAKDTQYF
TRBV28	TRBJ1-4	CASSSRRGSLNEKLFF
TRBV2	TRBJ1-5	CASSRRQDQPQHF
TRBV19	TRBJ2-5	CASSMAGRETQYF
TRBV6-5	TRBJ2-7	CASTHLAGGRYEQYF
TRBV19	TRBJ1-2	CASTNGGDRAFYGYTF
TRBV15	TRBJ1-2	CATSRDRQEAGYTF
TRBV9	TRBJ1-2	CASSPRGEGMSLTWGYTF
TRBV4-2	TRBJ2-3	CASSLNSGGGSSTDTQYF
TRBV19	TRBJ2-1	CASSIRSPGGIYNEQFF
TRBV6-2/TRBV6-3	TRBJ1-2	CASTPGFVRRGYGYTF
TRBV28	TRBJ1-5	CASSLWGAGQPQHF